Following are 17 T cell receptor beta chains from one sample sequenced in a study of blood T cell repertoires in COVID-19. The method was immunoSEQ multiplex PCR; TCRdb's version includes in-frame clones alone and lacks a portion of them. The sample holds more than 85,000 clones, 70% to 85% seen once. Sequenced sample: peripheral blood. These receptors were obtained from a woman in her sixties with acute or convalescent COVID-19.

V and J are TRBV27 and TRBJ1-5; unclear D gene. Germline V gene lookup returns CDR1 MNHEY and CDR2 SMNVEV (reference sequence). Between the trimmed V and J ends, which lost 1 base and 7 bases, there was a span of 8 bases. The CDR3 totals 13 residues. CDR3 sequence: CASSLWVGQPQHF. DNA for the CDR3: TGTGCCAGCAGTTTATGGGTGGGCCAGCCCCAGCATTTT.

V is TRBV7-6 and J is TRBJ2-1; possible D gene TRBD2, 6 bases. Germline V gene sequence: CDR1 SGHVS, CDR2 FNYEAQ. The CDR3 is 15 amino acids. V dropped 1 base and J dropped 6 bases, with 13 bases sitting between them. The CDR3 DNA reads as TGTGCCAGCAGCTTAGAGGCAGGGACTGGCAATGAGCAGTTCTTC. Translating it yields CASSLEAGTGNEQFF.

The chain is built from TRBV7-2 and TRBJ1-1, with D maybe TRBD1 (6 bases). The germline CDR1 and CDR2 sequences are SGHTA and FQGNSA. The CDR3 contains 17 residues. The V gene lost 4 bases and the J gene lost 5 bases, with 23 bases spanning the gap. The CDR3 loop reads CASSWRFSAGEGTEAFF. Written as DNA, the CDR3 is TGTGCCAGCAGCTGGCGTTTCTCGGCAGGGGAGGGAACTGAAGCTTTCTTT.

The rearrangement joins TRBV12-3 or TRBV12-4 to TRBJ1-2; D unclear. V lost 5 bases and J lost 7, with 11 bases in between. This CDR3 has 12 residues. This CDR3 reads CASSESGFGYTF. The CDR3 DNA follows: TGTGCCAGCAGTGAATCAGGATTTGGCTACACCTTC.

This sequence joins TRBV5-6 and TRBJ1-1; D gene uncertain. Trimming pared 6 bases from V and 0 bases from J, leaving 6 bases between. CDR1 is SGHDT and CDR2 is YYEEEE in the germline V gene. There are 12 residues in the CDR3. CDR3 residues: CASNIMNTEAFF. The CDR3 DNA reads TGTGCCAGCAACATCATGAACACTGAAGCTTTCTTT.

The CDR3 loop is CASSIWTSGGYNEQFF. The DNA of the CDR3 is TGTGCCAGCAGCATATGGACTAGCGGGGGATACAATGAGCAGTTCTTC. This sequence joins TRBV7-2 and TRBJ2-1; 13 bases agree with TRBD2. Trimming removed 5 bases from V and 4 bases from J; junction bases left unmatched: 5. In germline, CDR1 is SGHTA, CDR2 FQGNSA. This CDR3 has 16 amino acids.

This clone was counted a few times. The chain has TRBV5-4 and TRBJ2-5; TRBD2 is a possible D gene (6 bases). This CDR3 has 14 residues. Germline V gives CDR1 SGHNT, CDR2 YYREEE (reference sequence). V lost 0 bases, J lost 5 bases, and 11 bases lay in between. CDR3 DNA sequence: TGTGCCAGCAGCTTGGCTCTTGGGGGGGAGACCCAGTACTTC. This gives the protein CASSLALGGETQYF. Together with reference TRBV5-4 and TRBJ2-5, the CDR3 gives the full variable domain: ETGVTQSPTHLIKTRGQQVTLRCSSQSGHNTVSWYQQALGQGPQFIFQYYREEENGRGNFPPRFSGLQFPNYSSELNVNALELDDSALYLCASSLALGGETQYFGPGTRLLVL.

This clone was observed once. This rearrangement joins TRBV11-2 to TRBJ2-1; TRBD1 aligns across 8 bases. Germline-derived CDR1 and CDR2 are SGHAT and FQNNGV. After removal of 4 bases from V and 6 bases from J, the junction contained 14 bases not matched to a gene. CDR3 length: 17 amino acids. The CDR3 is CASSSPSGQGNGNEQFF. The CDR3 coding sequence is TGTGCCAGCAGCTCCCCCTCCGGACAGGGTAACGGCAATGAGCAGTTCTTC.

In its sample, this clone was seen once. The chain has TRBV30 and TRBJ1-4, with 8 nucleotides matching TRBD1. Per the germline V gene, CDR1 is GTSNPN and CDR2 is SVGIG (reference sequence). The CDR3 runs to 13 residues. The V segment lost 2 bases and the J segment 6 bases; nucleotides outside the gene matches: 2. The DNA for the CDR3 is TGTGCCTGGAGTTCGACAGGGGATGAAAAACTGTTTTTT. Amino acids: CAWSSTGDEKLFF. Variable domain in full (rest from reference TRBV30 and TRBJ1-4): SQTIHQWPATLVQPVGSPLSLECTVEGTSNPNLYWYRQAAGRGLQLLFYSVGIGQISSEVPQNLSASRPQDRQFILSSKKLLLSDSGFYLCAWSSTGDEKLFFGSGTQLSVL.

The chain recombines TRBV5-4 with TRBJ2-3; TRBD2 matches at 10 bases. Germline trimming cut 0 bases from V and 6 bases from J; bases unmatched to any gene: 4. CDR1 SGHNT and CDR2 YYREEE come from the germline V gene (reference sequence). The CDR3 totals 15 residues. The DNA for the CDR3 is TGTGCCAGCAGCTTGGAGCGGGGGGGCCGGGATACGCAGTATTTT. Protein sequence: CASSLERGGRDTQYF.

This chain uses TRBV11-2 with TRBJ1-6, with 7 bases that match TRBD1. V lost 6 bases and J lost 7; bases outside the gene matches: 9. Germline CDR1 SGHAT, CDR2 FQNNGV. This CDR3 is built from 15 residues. The CDR3 coding sequence is TGTGCCAGCAGTGACAACAGGGGAGTGAATTCACCCCTCCACTTT. This codes for CASSDNRGVNSPLHF.

The chain couples TRBV5-1 to TRBJ2-5; 7 bases match TRBD2. This CDR3 comprises 14 residues. Trimming removed 4 bases from V and 2 bases from J; junction bases left unmatched: 5. Germline CDR1 is SGHRS and CDR2 is YFSETQ. The DNA for the CDR3 is TGCGCCAGCAGCGGGGGGACTATTCAAGAGACCCAGTACTTC. Translation: CASSGGTIQETQYF.

The chain links TRBV5-4 to TRBJ2-7, with D tentatively TRBD2 (6 bases). Germline CDR1 reads SGHNT; CDR2 reads YYREEE (reference sequence). The CDR3 loop spans 15 amino acids. V dropped 2 bases and J dropped 2 bases, with 14 bases sitting between them. The DNA of the CDR3 is TGTGCCAGCAGCTTACGGGGGATCCTTACCTACGAGCAGTACTTC. This sequence encodes CASSLRGILTYEQYF.

The chain recombines TRBV2 with TRBJ1-4, with TRBD1 matching 8 bases. With V trimmed by 3 bases and J by 4 bases, 1 base remained unmatched. Germline assignment: CDR1 SNHLY and CDR2 FYNNEI. CDR3 length: 14 amino acids. The CDR3 protein is CASSEDRVNEKLFF. Written as DNA, the CDR3 is TGTGCCAGCAGTGAGGACAGGGTTAATGAAAAACTGTTTTTT.

This chain joins TRBV3-1 (or the pseudogene TRBV3-2) and TRBJ1-2, with 9 bases aligning to TRBD1. The CDR3 totals 15 residues. Germline V gene lookup returns CDR1 LGHDT and CDR2 YNNKEL (reference sequence). J was trimmed by 8 bases and V by 6 bases; bases with no gene match: 13. The CDR3 is CASSQLLQGAGGYTF. The CDR3 bases are TGTGCCAGCAGTCAACTCTTACAGGGGGCAGGGGGCTACACCTTC.

This clone was recorded at least ten times. The rearrangement uses TRBV2 and TRBJ2-7; 7 bases align to TRBD2. The CDR3 is 12 residues long. Trimming removed 8 bases from V and 0 bases from J; junction bases left unmatched: 1. The germline CDR1 and CDR2 sequences are SNHLY and FYNNEI. The CDR3, as DNA: TGTGCCAGCCAGCGGGGCTCCTACGAGCAGTACTTC. Protein sequence: CASQRGSYEQYF.

Points on this clone: The junction differs from germline at one of its ends, possibly a read error. The same CDR3 can be traced to other DNA sequences in this sample. The J gene is TRBJ2-6, the V gene TRBV19; possibly TRBD1 for D (6 bases). Germline V gene sequence: CDR1 LNHDA, CDR2 SQIVND (reference sequence). The CDR3 has 15 amino acids. CDR3 loop: CASRWTVTGANVLTF. CDR3 in DNA: TGTGCCAGTAGGTGGACAGTCACCGGGGCCAACGTCCTAACTTTC.